This TCR beta chain was identified during a study of OX40 agonist ivuxolimab in advanced cancers. Study summary: Clinicians treated patients with ivuxolimab, an agonistic anti-OX40 (CD134) antibody.

This CDR3 has 15 amino acids. After removal of 0 bases from V and 9 bases from J, the junction contained 4 bases not matched to a gene. Germline lookup yields CDR1 SGHTA and CDR2 FQGNSA. Here immunoSEQ multiplex PCR was the method, and the copy in TCRdb shows in-frame clones only, minus some. The table has about 68,000 clones, 75% to 85% seen once. The gene calls are TRBV7-2 and TRBJ2-1, with 11 bases aligning to TRBD2. This specimen consisted of CD4+ or CD8+ T cells sorted from blood, obtained in a trial of the OX40 agonist ivuxolimab. The sequence was collected from an adult with an advanced solid tumor such as melanoma, head and neck, liver or kidney cancer. CDR3 nucleotides: TGTGCCAGCAGCTTAGCTAGCGGGAGGGCGGGTGAGCAGTTCTTC. This gives the protein CASSLASGRAGEQFF.